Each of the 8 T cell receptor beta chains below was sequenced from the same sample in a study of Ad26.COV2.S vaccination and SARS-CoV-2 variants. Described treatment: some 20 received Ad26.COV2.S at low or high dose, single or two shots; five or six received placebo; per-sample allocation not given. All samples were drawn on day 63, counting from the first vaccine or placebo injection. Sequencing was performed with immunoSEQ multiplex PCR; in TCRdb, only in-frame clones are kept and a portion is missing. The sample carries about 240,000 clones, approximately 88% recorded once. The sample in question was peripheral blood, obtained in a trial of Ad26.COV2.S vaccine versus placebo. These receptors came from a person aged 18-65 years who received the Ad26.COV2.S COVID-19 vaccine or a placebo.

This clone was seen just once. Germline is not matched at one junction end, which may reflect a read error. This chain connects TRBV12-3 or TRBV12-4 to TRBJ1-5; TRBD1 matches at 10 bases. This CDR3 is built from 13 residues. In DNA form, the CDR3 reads TGTGCCAGCAGAGGACAGGGGGGTCAGCTCCAGCATTTT. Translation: CASRGQGGQLQHF.

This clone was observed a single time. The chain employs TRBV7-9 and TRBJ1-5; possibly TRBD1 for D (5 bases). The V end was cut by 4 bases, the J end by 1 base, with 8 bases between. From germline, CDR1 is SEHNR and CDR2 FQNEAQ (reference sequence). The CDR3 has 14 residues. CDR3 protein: CASSSGTSNQPQHF. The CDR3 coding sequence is TGTGCCAGCAGCTCGGGGACCAGCAATCAGCCCCAGCATTTT.

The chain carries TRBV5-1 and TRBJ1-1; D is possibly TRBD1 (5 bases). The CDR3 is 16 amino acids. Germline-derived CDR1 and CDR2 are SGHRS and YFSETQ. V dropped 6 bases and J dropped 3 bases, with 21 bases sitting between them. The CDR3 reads CASNPLLGGRDTEAFF. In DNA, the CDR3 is TGCGCCAGCAACCCCCTCCTCGGGGGAAGGGACACTGAAGCTTTCTTT.

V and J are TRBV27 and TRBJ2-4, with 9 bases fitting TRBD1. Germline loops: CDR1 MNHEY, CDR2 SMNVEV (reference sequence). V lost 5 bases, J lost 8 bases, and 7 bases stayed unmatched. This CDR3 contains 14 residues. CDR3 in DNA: TGTGCCAGCAGTACGACAGGGGGTTTAGACATTCAGTACTTC. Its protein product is CASSTTGGLDIQYF.

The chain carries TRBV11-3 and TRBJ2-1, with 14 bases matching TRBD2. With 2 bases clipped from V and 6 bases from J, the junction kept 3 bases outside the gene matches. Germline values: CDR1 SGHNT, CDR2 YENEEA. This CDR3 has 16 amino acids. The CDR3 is CASSLPGLAGVNEQFF. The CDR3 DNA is TGTGCCAGCAGCTTACCGGGACTAGCGGGAGTCAATGAGCAGTTCTTC.

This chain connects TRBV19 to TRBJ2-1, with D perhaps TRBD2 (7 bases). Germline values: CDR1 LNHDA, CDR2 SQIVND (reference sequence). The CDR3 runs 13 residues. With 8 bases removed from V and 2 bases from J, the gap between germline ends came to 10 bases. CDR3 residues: CASRGATYNEQFF. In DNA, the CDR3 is TGTGCCAGTCGGGGGGCAACCTACAATGAGCAGTTCTTC.

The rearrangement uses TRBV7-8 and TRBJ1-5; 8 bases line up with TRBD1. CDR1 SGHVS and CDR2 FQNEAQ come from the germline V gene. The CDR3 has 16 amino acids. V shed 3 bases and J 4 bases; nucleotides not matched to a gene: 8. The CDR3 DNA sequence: TGTGCCAGCAGCTTCCTGGGACAGGCGGTAAATCAGCCCCAGCATTTT. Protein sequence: CASSFLGQAVNQPQHF.

The CDR3 DNA reads as TGCGCCAGCAGCTTGGCCCGTGTCCCCGGGGAGCTGTTTTTT. It codes for CASSLARVPGELFF. The chain employs TRBV5-1 and TRBJ2-2; D remains ambiguous. The CDR3 spans 14 residues. Germline V lookup: CDR1 SGHRS, CDR2 YFSETQ. V lost 0 bases to trimming and J lost 6 bases, with 9 bases between them.